This T cell receptor (beta chain) was captured by sequencing in a study of blood T cell repertoires in COVID-19. TCRdb's copy holds only in-frame clones and misses some; the assay was immunoSEQ multiplex PCR. The table records 150,000 to 200,000 clones, around 85% of them present only once. J was trimmed by 0 bases and V by 4 bases; bases with no gene match: 5. The germline V gene encodes CDR1 SGHTA and CDR2 FQGNSA. The CDR3 is 16 amino acids. Sequencing was done on a sample of peripheral blood. The J gene is TRBJ2-1, the V gene TRBV7-2; 8 positions agree with TRBD2. This clonotype was obtained from a woman in her sixties or seventies with acute or convalescent COVID-19. CDR3 in DNA: TGTGCCAGCAGCTCTTTAGCGGGACTCTCCTACAATGAGCAGTTCTTC. It encodes CASSSLAGLSYNEQFF.